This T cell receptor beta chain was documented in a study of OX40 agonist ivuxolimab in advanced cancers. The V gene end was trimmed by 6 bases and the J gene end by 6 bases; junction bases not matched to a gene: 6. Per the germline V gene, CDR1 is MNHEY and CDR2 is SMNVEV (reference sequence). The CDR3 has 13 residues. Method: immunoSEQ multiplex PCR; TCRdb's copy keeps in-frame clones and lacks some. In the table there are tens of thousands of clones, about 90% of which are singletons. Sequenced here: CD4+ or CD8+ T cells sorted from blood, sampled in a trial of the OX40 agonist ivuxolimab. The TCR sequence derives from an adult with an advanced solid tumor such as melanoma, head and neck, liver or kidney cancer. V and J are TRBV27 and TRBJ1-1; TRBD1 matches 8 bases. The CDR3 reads CASSFPGGSEAFF. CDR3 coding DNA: TGTGCCAGCAGCTTTCCAGGGGGCTCTGAAGCTTTCTTT.